This T cell receptor beta chain was profiled in a study of vaccination and CD4 T cells after COVID-19. Study-level information: Nasal swab PCR showed SARS-CoV-2 in convalescent patients, about 9 with mild and one with severe disease. Study-level points and caveats: Clonotypes reactive to SARS-CoV-2 had a median that went up from approximately 21 to 38, but not significantly.

In germline, CDR1 is LNHDA, CDR2 SQIVND (reference sequence). This CDR3 region has 14 residues. V dropped 10 bases and J dropped 3; count of bases not matched to a gene: 8. On this clonotype itself: Its target is not known.

Sequence data for DNA of cultured CD4+ T cells were generated by the Oncomine TCR Beta short-read assay. TCRdb used MiXCR to reprocess the PCR reads, holding one entry per CDR3 protein. The sample has 10,000 to 15,000 distinct CDR3 sequences; roughly three fifths are singletons. Documented treatment: roughly nine-day PBMC culture with coronavirus spike peptide pools or control peptides (ViraFEST assay). The clonotype was recovered from a human donor who had recovered from COVID-19. The chain uses TRBV19 and TRBJ2-3; 9 bases are shared with TRBD1. Sample: CD4+ T cells from blood, cultured in vitro. This chain's CDR3 is CATLDRGRTDTQYF. Written as DNA, the CDR3 is TGTGCCACATTGGACAGGGGCAGAACAGATACGCAGTATTTT.